This TCR beta chain came from a study of T cells in Graves' hyperthyroidism and ophthalmopathy. Study-level results: Ophthalmopathy, which appeared later, was predicted by the model a median roughly 6.4 months before onset.

Trimming at V came to 5 bases and at J to 3 bases, leaving 10 bases not matched to a gene. This CDR3 spans 16 amino acids. Germline V gives CDR1 MNHNS, CDR2 SASEGT. Stable hyperthyroidism: no ophthalmopathy progression over 18 months of follow-up. Patients between 18 and 65 years old had hyperthyroidism, newly diagnosed and lasting under 2 months. Uncontrolled infection, other autoimmune disease, pregnancy or lactation barred patients from enrollment. This clonotype was seen a handful of times. Its antigen is unidentified. TCR beta CDR3 sequences were amplified from RNA transcripts. TCR CDR3 regions were first amplified by RT-PCR with HTBI primers. MiXCR, applied by TCRdb to the multiplex PCR reads, yields one record per CDR3 protein. The table includes approximately 530,000 distinct CDR3 sequences, roughly 17% detected once.

The sequence was collected from a woman between 18 and 29 years old with Graves' hyperthyroidism. The sequencing sample was made of blood. The chain recombines TRBV6-1 with TRBJ1-2; TRBD1 matches at 9 bases. The chain's CDR3 is CASSFGTGGAHYGYTF. The CDR3 DNA sequence: TGTGCCAGCAGTTTCGGCACAGGGGGCGCTCACTATGGCTACACCTTC.